The entry below describes one T cell receptor (beta chain). Different DNA sequences within this sample yield the same CDR3. This sample was included in a study of beta chain features in type 1 diabetes. The whole isolated RNA underwent reverse transcription, so sequencing captured expressed TCRB transcripts. The method was immunoSEQ multiplex PCR; TCRdb's version includes in-frame clones alone and lacks a portion of them. This table has 200,000 to 300,000 clones, 14% appearing once. The sequence was obtained from a woman between 35 and 50 years old in good health. The material sequenced was naive CD4+ T cells from blood.

The chain's CDR3 is CASSLGTGNQPQHF. DNA for the CDR3: TGCGCCAGCAGCTTAGGGACAGGAAATCAGCCCCAGCATTTT. The chain employs TRBV5-1 and TRBJ1-5; 8 bases are a match to TRBD1. The CDR3 is 14 amino acids. The germline gives CDR1 SGHRS, CDR2 YFSETQ. The V gene end was trimmed by 2 bases and the J gene end by 4 bases; junction bases not matched to a gene: 2.